Below, 27 T cell receptor beta chains from the same sample are listed, as sequenced in a study of spatial heterogeneity in lung cancer. The sample's time point: sample taken at primary tumor resection. Whole RNA obtained from tumor, nontumor lung or frozen PBMC underwent sequencing without sorting. TCRdb re-called the 5' RACE reads with MiXCR, one entry per CDR3 protein. The data contain about 26,000 distinct CDR3 sequences, around 13% of them singletons. The source was PBMCs, collected at surgery. Every receptor here comes from a female donor with early-stage non-small cell lung cancer.

The chain couples TRBV28 to TRBJ2-1, with 7 bases matching TRBD1. The CDR3 consists of 14 residues. V trimming: 6 bases; J trimming: 5 bases; junction bases outside the gene matches: 7. Germline V gene lookup returns CDR1 MDHEN and CDR2 SYDVKM. CDR3 sequence reads: CASRRDRLNNEQFF. The CDR3, as DNA: TGTGCCAGCAGAAGGGACAGACTCAACAATGAGCAGTTCTTC. The full variable domain, rest sourced from reference TRBV28 and TRBJ2-1, is DVKVTQSSRYLVKRTGEKVFLECVQDMDHENMFWYRQDPGLGLRLIYFSYDVKMKEKGDIPEGYSVSREKKERFSLILESASTNQTSMYLCASRRDRLNNEQFFGPGTRLTVL.

Within the sample, this clonotype is medium-sized (0.01 to 0.1%). The chain links TRBV20-1 to TRBJ2-1, with D possibly matching TRBD2 (6 bases). Between the trimmed V and J ends, which lost 3 bases and 7 bases, there was a span of 16 bases. The length of the CDR3 is 14 residues. Germline V gene data show CDR1 as DFQATT and CDR2 as SNEGSKA (reference sequence). The CDR3 sequence: CSASLAGNSNEQFF. CDR3 in DNA: TGCAGTGCTAGTCTGGCGGGGAATAGTAATGAGCAGTTCTTC.

This clonotype was observed at least ten times. This rearrangement joins TRBV7-9 to TRBJ1-2; 12 bases agree with TRBD1. The CDR3 is 17 residues long. CDR1 and CDR2 from the germline V gene are SEHNR and FQNEAQ (reference sequence). Trimming took 4 bases from V and 6 from J; bases not matched to a gene: 12. The DNA of the CDR3 is TGTGCCAGCAGCTCCGCCGGGACAGGGGGCGTTTTGGATGGCTACACCTTC. Encoded protein: CASSSAGTGGVLDGYTF.

The chain links TRBV29-1 to TRBJ2-7, with D perhaps matching TRBD2 (8 bases). The CDR3 has 15 residues. V shed 4 bases and J shed 4 bases, with 20 bases lying between them. The germline gives CDR1 SQVTM, CDR2 ANQGSEA. CDR3 in DNA: TGCAGCGTTGCGCCAGGGGGGACTAGTATTTACGAGCAGTACTTC. Translating it yields CSVAPGGTSIYEQYF.

This clonotype was observed at least ten times. The chain employs TRBV7-9 and TRBJ1-5; D is unresolved. Trimming removed 1 base at V and 5 bases at J, with 6 bases between. Germline-derived CDR1 and CDR2 are SEHNR and FQNEAQ (reference sequence). This CDR3 has 13 residues. CDR3 residues: CASSLGPYQPQHF. CDR3 in DNA: TGTGCCAGCAGCTTAGGCCCATATCAGCCCCAGCATTTT.

This clonotype was seen many times. The CDR3 loop reads CASSEGRTGRFQETQYF. The CDR3 DNA reads as TGTGCCAGCAGCGAGGGACGGACAGGGAGATTCCAAGAGACCCAGTACTTC. The chain employs TRBV7-9 and TRBJ2-5; TRBD1 aligns across 8 bases. CDR3 length: 17 residues. The J segment lost 1 base and the V segment lost 5 bases, leaving 12 bases of the junction unmatched. Germline-derived CDR1 and CDR2 are SEHNR and FQNEAQ (reference sequence).

In this sample, this clonotype turned up a few times. This rearrangement joins TRBV3-1 to TRBJ1-6; unclear D gene. The V end lost 2 bases, the J end lost 7 bases, and 12 bases lay between the germline ends. This CDR3 is built from 15 residues. Germline loops: CDR1 LGHDT, CDR2 YNNKEL (reference sequence). CDR3 nucleotide sequence: TGTGCCAGCAGCCAACTGGAGAGCTACAATTCACCCCTCCACTTT. It codes for CASSQLESYNSPLHF.

This clonotype was seen repeatedly, ten times or more. The chain employs TRBV19 and TRBJ2-1, with 11 bases identical to TRBD2. The CDR3 has 19 residues. Losses at the gene ends were 6 bases for V and 2 bases for J; bases not matched to a gene: 15. Germline assignment: CDR1 LNHDA and CDR2 SQIVND (reference sequence). This CDR3 is CASRNSGRASRDTYNEQFF. DNA for the CDR3: TGTGCCAGTAGAAATAGCGGGAGGGCCAGTCGGGATACCTACAATGAGCAGTTCTTC.

J is TRBJ2-7 and V is TRBV12-3 or TRBV12-4; TRBD2 agrees at 9 bases. The V gene end was trimmed by 2 bases and the J gene end by 7 bases; junction bases not matched to a gene: 9. The CDR3 has 15 amino acids. CDR3 sequence reads: CASSLQPSGIGEQYF. For the CDR3, the DNA is TGTGCCAGCAGTTTACAGCCTAGCGGGATAGGGGAGCAGTACTTC.

This clonotype was counted many times. CDR3: CSVDNRGGAADTQYF. The CDR3 DNA is TGCAGCGTTGATAATCGCGGGGGGGCCGCAGATACGCAGTATTTT. The chain is built from TRBV29-1 and TRBJ2-3; 9 bases align to TRBD2. CDR3 length: 15 amino acids. J lost 4 bases, V lost 3 bases, and 8 bases had no gene match. In germline, CDR1 is SQVTM, CDR2 ANQGSEA.

The chain links TRBV28 to TRBJ2-3; D gene uncertain. V lost 5 bases and J 7 bases, leaving 7 bases between the germline ends. Germline CDR1 MDHEN, CDR2 SYDVKM. This CDR3 has 11 residues. The CDR3 spells CASSTRYTQYF. The CDR3 DNA follows: TGTGCCAGCAGTACCAGATATACGCAGTATTTT.

The chain is built from TRBV29-1 and TRBJ1-2; D remains unclear. V was pared by 3 bases and J by 7 bases, with 15 bases between. The CDR3 contains 13 residues. From germline, CDR1 is SQVTM and CDR2 ANQGSEA. This chain's CDR3 is CSVEVPGFVGYTF. The CDR3 nucleotides read TGCAGCGTTGAGGTTCCCGGGTTCGTTGGCTACACCTTC.

This clonotype was recorded many times. V and J are TRBV29-1 and TRBJ2-5; TRBD1 might be the D (6 bases). Between the trimmed V and J ends, which lost 6 bases and 1 base, there was a span of 12 bases. CDR1 is SQVTM and CDR2 is ANQGSEA in the germline V gene. CDR3 length: 13 residues. The CDR3 bases are TGCAGCGTACTCCGGACAGTCCAAGAGACCCAGTACTTC. Amino acid sequence: CSVLRTVQETQYF.

This clonotype was picked up many times. The chain links TRBV9 to TRBJ2-3, with 11 bases aligning to TRBD2. The CDR3 is made up of 15 amino acids. V gave up 2 bases and J gave up 3 bases; unmatched junction bases: 2. Germline assignment: CDR1 SGDLS and CDR2 YYNGEE. This chain's CDR3 is CASSVRLAGTDTQYF. CDR3 DNA sequence: TGTGCCAGCAGCGTGAGACTAGCGGGGACAGATACGCAGTATTTT.

This clonotype has ten or more counts. The chain couples TRBV4-2 to TRBJ1-6, with D perhaps TRBD1 (5 bases). The germline V and J ends were trimmed by 4 bases and 7 bases, with 11 bases remaining between them. From germline, CDR1 is LGHNA and CDR2 YNFKEQ. The CDR3 covers 14 residues. The CDR3 nucleotides are TGTGCCAGCAGCCCGGGACCGACGAATTCACCCCTCCACTTT. This sequence encodes CASSPGPTNSPLHF.

This clonotype was observed at least ten times. The chain carries TRBV4-1 and TRBJ2-1, with 8 positions matching TRBD2. J gave up 4 bases and V 6 bases, and 11 bases lay outside the gene matches. CDR1 is MGHRA and CDR2 is YSYEKL in the germline V gene. The CDR3 is 16 amino acids. CDR3 region: CASSEGLAVSYNEQFF. Here the CDR3 DNA reads TGCGCCAGCAGTGAAGGACTAGCCGTATCTTACAATGAGCAGTTCTTC.

The chain links TRBV18 to TRBJ2-4, with D perhaps matching TRBD1 (7 bases). CDR1 KGHSH and CDR2 LQKENI come from the germline V gene. This CDR3 has 17 amino acids. V lost 3 bases to trimming and J lost 0 bases, with 15 bases between them. Written as DNA, the CDR3 is TGTGCCAGCTCACCCCAGGGGGGCGACGTAGCCAAAAACATTCAGTACTTC. Translated: CASSPQGGDVAKNIQYF. Complete variable domain (other parts from reference TRBV18 and TRBJ2-4): NAGVMQNPRHLVRRRGQEARLRCSPMKGHSHVYWYRQLPEEGLKFMVYLQKENIIDESGMPKERFSAEFPKEGPSILRIQQVVRGDSAAYFCASSPQGGDVAKNIQYFGAGTRLSVL.

This chain joins TRBV3-2 and TRBJ2-5; the table's TRBD2 call for D was not verified on the DNA. TRBV3-2 is a documented pseudogene. The CDR3 is 15 residues long. The CDR3, as DNA: TGTGCCAGCGCTCAGCGCGACCCGCCGCAAGAGACCCAGTACTTC. Its protein is CASAQRDPPQETQYF.

This clonotype came up many times. J is TRBJ2-7 and V is TRBV4-1; possible D gene TRBD1, 6 bases. Trimming took 1 base from V and 7 from J, leaving 8 bases between them. The CDR3 is 12 amino acids. The germline V gene encodes CDR1 MGHRA and CDR2 YSYEKL. CDR3 bases: TGCGCCAGCAGCCAAGCAGGGGAAGAGCAGTACTTC. As protein: CASSQAGEEQYF.

This clonotype showed up many times. The V and J genes are TRBV7-9 and TRBJ2-2, with D unclear. The germline V and J ends were trimmed by 4 bases and 6 bases, with 12 bases remaining between them. Germline values: CDR1 SEHNR, CDR2 FQNEAQ (reference sequence). The CDR3 is made up of 14 amino acids. CDR3 sequence (DNA): TGTGCCAGCAGCTACGGCCGAACAGCCGGGGAGCTGTTTTTT. Protein sequence: CASSYGRTAGELFF.

This clonotype was seen ten or more times. This chain uses TRBV20-1 with TRBJ2-3; D call uncertain. This CDR3 contains 13 residues. CDR1 and CDR2 (germline): DFQATT, SNEGSKA (reference sequence). Trimming stripped 8 bases from V and 3 bases from J, with 15 bases between. The CDR3 nucleotides read TGCAGTTGGACCACTTATAAGACAGATACGCAGTATTTT. It encodes CSWTTYKTDTQYF.

This clonotype was found many times. The chain has TRBV12-3 or TRBV12-4 and TRBJ1-2; D is undetermined. Trimming took off 7 bases at V and 7 bases at J, with 16 bases between the two ends. This CDR3 is 13 amino acids long. CDR3 nucleotides: TGTGCCAGCATCGGGCGAACAGTTGGTGGCTACACCTTC. This translates into CASIGRTVGGYTF.

By its share, this clonotype is medium-sized (0.01 to 0.1%). V and J are TRBV28 and TRBJ2-5; 10 positions match TRBD2. Trimming at V came to 6 bases and at J to 5 bases, leaving 9 bases not matched to a gene. CDR1 is MDHEN, CDR2 SYDVKM, per germline. This CDR3 is 15 amino acids long. CDR3 DNA sequence: TGTGCCAGCAGGGACGAAGCGGGGGGGACCGAGACCCAGTACTTC. This codes for CASRDEAGGTETQYF.

The chain couples TRBV7-2 to TRBJ2-2; 11 bases match TRBD1. Per germline, CDR1 SGHTA and CDR2 FQGNSA. This CDR3 has 19 amino acids. After removal of 5 bases from V and 4 bases from J, the junction contained 15 bases not matched to a gene. CDR3 protein: CASSRWPTGTGGGTGELFF. In DNA, the CDR3 is TGTGCCAGCAGCCGGTGGCCTACCGGGACAGGGGGAGGCACCGGGGAGCTGTTTTTT.

About this clonotype itself: With a much larger clone just one base away, this may be a read error. This chain joins TRBV11-2 and TRBJ2-7, with D hard to call. CDR1 and CDR2 (germline): SGHAT, FQNNGV. This CDR3 has 13 residues. The V and J ends lost 3 bases and 5 bases respectively, with 11 bases between them. The CDR3 region has the DNA TGTGCCAGCAGCTTGATAGGTGGCGACGAGCAGTACGTC. It codes for CASSLIGGDEQYV.

In this sample, this clonotype turned up many times. The rearrangement links TRBV27 to TRBJ2-2, with D unresolved. Trimming removed 10 bases from V and 3 bases from J, with 15 bases in between. CDR1 is MNHEY and CDR2 is SMNVEV in the germline V gene (reference sequence). The CDR3 has 14 residues. CDR3 protein: CATGYPRDTGELFF. The CDR3 DNA is TGTGCCACCGGCTACCCCCGGGACACCGGGGAGCTGTTTTTT.

This clonotype showed up many times. For the CDR3, the DNA is TGTGCCAGCAGCTTAGAGACAGACACTGAAGCTTTCTTT. This gives the protein CASSLETDTEAFF. V and J are TRBV11-2 and TRBJ1-1; perhaps TRBD1 as D (5 bases). Germline V gene lookup returns CDR1 SGHAT and CDR2 FQNNGV. This CDR3 contains 13 residues. V gave up 0 bases and J gave up 3 bases, with 5 bases separating them.